The next 9 T cell receptor beta chains were all read from a single sample in a study of radiotherapy plus CTLA-4 blockade in lung cancer. TCRdb's table, derived via immunoSEQ multiplex PCR, lists solely in-frame clones and lacks some. This sample has 26,000 or so clones, with roughly three quarters found just once. Source: peripheral blood, taken from a patient treated with radiotherapy plus ipilimumab. These receptors all come from a human donor with non-small cell lung cancer that progressed on radiotherapy plus ipilimumab.

The rearrangement joins TRBV29-1 to TRBJ2-1; D might be TRBD1 (6 bases). The germline V and J ends were trimmed by 4 bases and 10 bases, with 14 bases remaining between them. CDR1 is SQVTM, CDR2 ANQGSEA, per germline. The CDR3 consists of 12 residues. CDR3 DNA: TGCAGCGTTGGGTGGGGGCAGGGCGAGCAGTTCTTC. Translated: CSVGWGQGEQFF.

The chain employs TRBV5-1 and TRBJ1-2; D gene uncertain. The germline V and J ends were trimmed by 0 bases and 4 bases, with 13 bases remaining between them. Germline V lookup: CDR1 SGHRS, CDR2 YFSETQ. CDR3 length: 15 amino acids. For the CDR3, the DNA is TGCGCCAGCAGCTTGGAGGGCAGGAGGTCCTATGGCTACACCTTC. The encoded protein is CASSLEGRRSYGYTF.

The gene calls are TRBV7-9 and TRBJ2-7; 9 nucleotides line up with TRBD2. This CDR3 comprises 16 residues. With V trimmed by 5 bases and J by 0 bases, 8 bases remained unmatched. Germline CDR1 is SEHNR and CDR2 is FQNEAQ (reference sequence). CDR3 sequence (DNA): TGTGCCAGCAGCCAAGGAGCGGGGGGTTTCTCCTACGAGCAGTACTTC. It codes for CASSQGAGGFSYEQYF.

The J gene is TRBJ1-1, the V gene TRBV28; unclear D gene. CDR3 size: 12 residues. In germline, CDR1 is MDHEN, CDR2 SYDVKM. The V end lost 3 bases, the J end lost 5 bases, and 7 bases lay between the germline ends. CDR3 sequence reads: CASSFMRTEAFF. The CDR3 region has the DNA TGTGCCAGCAGTTTCATGAGGACTGAAGCTTTCTTT.

V is TRBV9 and J is TRBJ1-1, with 7 bases identical to TRBD1. V was pared by 3 bases and J by 0 bases, with 5 bases of the junction left unmatched. The germline V gene has CDR1 SGDLS and CDR2 YYNGEE. The CDR3 extends over 15 amino acids. In DNA, the CDR3 is TGTGCCAGCAGCGCTCGGACAGGCCTGAACACTGAAGCTTTCTTT. Translated, it gives CASSARTGLNTEAFF. Variable domain in full (rest from reference TRBV9 and TRBJ1-1): DSGVTQTPKHLITATGQRVTLRCSPRSGDLSVYWYQQSLDQGLQFLIQYYNGEERAKGNILERFSAQQFPDLHSELNLSSLELGDSALYFCASSARTGLNTEAFFGQGTRLTVV.

The rearrangement joins TRBV6-1 to TRBJ1-6; D gene uncertain. The germline V gene encodes CDR1 MNHNS and CDR2 SASEGT. The length of the CDR3 is 13 residues. V was trimmed by 6 bases and J by 5 bases, leaving 8 bases between them. CDR3 residues: CASRAANNSPLHF. Here the CDR3 DNA reads TGTGCCAGCAGGGCAGCGAATAATTCACCCCTCCACTTT.

The chain joins TRBV6-1 to TRBJ1-2; no clear D gene. The length of the CDR3 is 12 residues. Between the trimmed V and J ends, which lost 6 bases and 1 base, there was a span of 6 bases. The germline CDR1 and CDR2 sequences are MNHNS and SASEGT. CDR3 DNA: TGTGCCAGCAGATGGGATAACTATGGCTACACCTTC. Translation: CASRWDNYGYTF.

V gene TRBV9 combines with J gene TRBJ2-2; D possibly uses TRBD1 or TRBD2 (6 bases each). V was pared by 0 bases and J by 10 bases, with 16 bases between. The germline V gene has CDR1 SGDLS and CDR2 YYNGEE. The CDR3 totals 15 residues. The CDR3 bases are TGTGCCAGCAGCGTAGGGGACGGGGGCCTGGAGGAGCTGTTTTTT. Encoded protein: CASSVGDGGLEELFF.

The chain has TRBV19 and TRBJ1-2; D perhaps matches TRBD1 (5 bases). V dropped 6 bases and J dropped 6 bases, with 20 bases sitting between them. The CDR3 contains 15 residues. CDR1 and CDR2 from the germline V gene are LNHDA and SQIVND (reference sequence). This chain's CDR3 is CASSRDFPQTDGYTF. As DNA, the CDR3 is TGTGCCAGTAGCAGGGACTTCCCCCAAACGGATGGCTACACCTTC.